This TCR beta chain is drawn from a study of T cell clonotyping in hematopoietic cell transplantation. Study-wide findings and caveats: At the given depth, recipient repertoires were over 95% de novo clonotypes. CD4 and CD8 repertoire contributions could not be separated without sorting. After transplant, recipient diversity fell while pathologically expanded clonotypes grew through day 180.

Libraries were prepared by immunoSEQ multiplex PCR; TCRdb keeps only in-frame clonotypes and omits some of them. Altogether around 13,000 clones are present, roughly 83% being singletons, with the ten largest covering roughly 6%. The CDR3 totals 9 residues. The germline V gene encodes CDR1 DFQATT and CDR2 SNEGSKA (reference sequence). Trimming shortened V by 5 bases and J by 6 bases, and 4 bases separated the two germline ends. On this clone: Its antigen is undetermined.

Recipient blood drawn about 28 days pretransplant and days 30, 100, 180 after. This sequence was found in a female patient aged 35-55 years who had an allogeneic stem cell transplant from a related donor, so T cells may come from the graft donor. Some clones in this sample may be carry-over from other donors' samples. This chain uses TRBV20-1 with TRBJ1-2; D is uncertain. The sequencing here drew on PBMCs, taken 100 days after allogeneic stem cell transplant. DNA of the CDR3: TGCAGTGCTGACGATGGCTACACCTTC. As protein: CSADDGYTF.